This passage covers 20 T cell receptor beta chains from one sample sequenced in a study of T cells after yellow fever vaccination. TCRdb independently ran MiXCR on the 5' RACE reads; one entry per CDR3 protein. The sample has roughly 400,000 distinct CDR3 sequences, around a sixth seen once. The material sequenced was PBMCs, taken before the yellow fever booster vaccination. The source of these receptors is a man between 18 and 35 years old who received the YFV17D yellow fever vaccine.

The V gene is TRBV5-1, the J gene TRBJ2-1; D remains ambiguous. Germline CDR1 and CDR2: SGHRS and YFSETQ. V lost 0 bases to trimming and J lost 4 bases, with 11 bases between them. This CDR3 has 15 residues. The CDR3 sequence: CASSLGVYSYNEQFF. CDR3 nucleotide sequence: TGCGCCAGCAGCTTGGGAGTATACTCATACAATGAGCAGTTCTTC.

At least ten counts were recorded for this clonotype. The chain couples TRBV20-1 to TRBJ2-3, with D unclear. Trimming removed 3 bases from V and 5 bases from J, with 9 bases in between. Germline CDR1 reads DFQATT; CDR2 reads SNEGSKA (reference sequence). The CDR3 loop spans 12 amino acids. CDR3 in amino acids: CSASGLGDTQYF. In DNA form, the CDR3 reads TGCAGTGCTAGCGGGTTGGGAGATACGCAGTATTTT.

The V gene is TRBV27, the J gene TRBJ2-3; possible D gene TRBD2, 6 bases. Trimming took off 7 bases at V and 4 bases at J, with 12 bases between the two ends. Germline loops: CDR1 MNHEY, CDR2 SMNVEV (reference sequence). This CDR3 contains 13 residues. The CDR3 spells CASMVTGADTQYF. The DNA for the CDR3 is TGTGCCAGCATGGTAACGGGGGCAGATACGCAGTATTTT.

V is TRBV4-1 and J is TRBJ2-3, with 7 bases fitting TRBD2. Germline V gene sequence: CDR1 MGHRA, CDR2 YSYEKL. This CDR3 has 16 amino acids. After removal of 3 bases from V and 2 bases from J, the junction contained 8 bases not matched to a gene. In DNA, the CDR3 is TGCGCCAGCAGCCATACTTCCGGGACTACCACAGATACGCAGTATTTT. Protein product: CASSHTSGTTTDTQYF.

This chain uses TRBV19 with TRBJ2-1; D possibly corresponds to TRBD2 (6 bases). The germline V gene has CDR1 LNHDA and CDR2 SQIVND (reference sequence). The CDR3 runs to 11 residues. Trimming took off 4 bases at V and 9 bases at J, with 7 bases between the two ends. CDR3 nucleotides: TGTGCCAGTAGTACTAGCGTTGAGCAGTTCTTC. Encoded protein: CASSTSVEQFF.

The chain combines TRBV4-3 with TRBJ2-1; a possible D gene is TRBD2 (6 bases). Trimming stripped 4 bases from V and 10 bases from J, with 14 bases between. The germline V gene has CDR1 LGHNA and CDR2 YSLEER. The CDR3 spans 13 residues. The CDR3: CASSPHPSEEQFF. The CDR3 DNA follows: TGCGCCAGCAGCCCCCACCCTAGCGAAGAGCAGTTCTTC.

This rearrangement joins TRBV28 to TRBJ2-7, with TRBD1 matching 8 bases. Trimming took 6 bases from V and 6 from J; bases not matched to a gene: 7. This CDR3 spans 13 amino acids. Germline values: CDR1 MDHEN, CDR2 SYDVKM. The CDR3 reads CASSTTGGSEQYV. In DNA, the CDR3 is TGTGCCAGCAGCACTACAGGGGGAAGCGAGCAGTACGTC.

The rearrangement uses TRBV29-1 and TRBJ1-2; weak D call: TRBD1 (6 bases). This CDR3 comprises 13 residues. Trimming took off 1 base at V and 8 bases at J, with 14 bases between the two ends. Germline assignment: CDR1 SQVTM and CDR2 ANQGSEA. CDR3 residues: CSVEGTEVWGYTF. The DNA for the CDR3 is TGCAGCGTTGAAGGGACAGAGGTGTGGGGCTACACCTTC.

This clonotype has only a few counts. The V and J genes are TRBV6-2 or TRBV6-3 and TRBJ2-1, with 8 bases aligning to TRBD2. CDR1 and CDR2 from the germline V gene are MNHEY and SVGEGT. The CDR3 contains 16 residues. The ends lost 7 bases at V and 0 bases at J; junction bases unmatched: 8. CDR3 sequence reads: CASTSGLALSYNEQFF. The CDR3 bases are TGTGCCAGCACTAGTGGACTAGCCCTCTCCTACAATGAGCAGTTCTTC.

The J gene is TRBJ2-3, the V gene TRBV20-1, with D perhaps matching TRBD1 (6 bases). Between the trimmed V and J ends, which lost 3 bases and 6 bases, there was a span of 10 bases. CDR1 and CDR2 from the germline V gene are DFQATT and SNEGSKA (reference sequence). The CDR3 covers 12 residues. DNA of the CDR3: TGCAGTGCTAGCCCGACAGGTGATACGCAGTATTTT. This encodes CSASPTGDTQYF.

The chain carries TRBV7-2 and TRBJ2-3, with D possibly being TRBD1 or TRBD2 (6 bases each). From germline, CDR1 is SGHTA and CDR2 FQGNSA. Trimming left V 8 bases short and J 0 bases short, with 21 bases between. The CDR3 has 17 amino acids. CDR3: CASRHAVAGTSTDTQYF. Written as DNA, the CDR3 is TGTGCCAGCCGACATGCGGTGGCGGGGACAAGCACAGATACGCAGTATTTT.

The sample holds a few counts of this clonotype. This chain joins TRBV9 and TRBJ2-5; D perhaps matches TRBD1 (6 bases). This CDR3 is built from 14 residues. V gave up 3 bases and J gave up 1 base, with 10 bases separating them. Germline values: CDR1 SGDLS, CDR2 YYNGEE. This CDR3 reads CASSEDSFQETQYF. The CDR3 DNA reads TGTGCCAGCAGCGAGGACAGTTTCCAAGAGACCCAGTACTTC.

This clonotype has only one observation. The V gene is TRBV7-2, the J gene TRBJ2-2; 8 positions agree with TRBD2. Germline CDR1 SGHTA, CDR2 FQGNSA. This CDR3 has 16 residues. J gave up 3 bases and V 5 bases, and 8 bases lay outside the gene matches. The CDR3 sequence is CASSPPGGRDTGELFF. The DNA for the CDR3 is TGTGCCAGCAGCCCACCGGGAGGGAGGGACACCGGGGAGCTGTTTTTT.

The chain couples TRBV20-1 to TRBJ2-3; 10 bases agree with TRBD2. Germline V gives CDR1 DFQATT, CDR2 SNEGSKA (reference sequence). V dropped 6 bases and J dropped 4; count of bases not matched to a gene: 13. The CDR3 spans 16 residues. The CDR3 DNA sequence: TGCAGTGCGTCGACGACTAGCGGGCACCCGCCAGATACGCAGTATTTT. It is translated as CSASTTSGHPPDTQYF.

The rearrangement links TRBV7-2 to TRBJ2-3; the match to TRBD2 covers 10 bases. V shed 3 bases and J 4 bases; nucleotides not matched to a gene: 7. The CDR3 has 16 residues. Per the germline V gene, CDR1 is SGHTA and CDR2 is FQGNSA. The CDR3 loop is CASSLGLALTSDTQYF. In DNA form, the CDR3 reads TGTGCCAGCAGCTTGGGACTAGCGTTAACTTCAGATACGCAGTATTTT.

The chain uses TRBV5-1 and TRBJ2-3; D is unclear. This CDR3 spans 14 amino acids. The V gene lost 0 bases and the J gene lost 2 bases, with 7 bases spanning the gap. Germline CDR1 SGHRS, CDR2 YFSETQ. The CDR3 reads CASSLERPTDTQYF. DNA for the CDR3: TGCGCCAGCAGCTTGGAAAGGCCCACAGATACGCAGTATTTT.

This chain uses TRBV12-3 or TRBV12-4 with TRBJ1-4, with D possibly being TRBD1 (5 bases). CDR3 length: 14 amino acids. The V end lost 3 bases, the J end lost 8 bases, and 13 bases lay between the germline ends. The CDR3 sequence is CASSFSGGSEKLFF. The CDR3, as DNA: TGTGCCAGCAGTTTCTCCGGGGGAAGCGAAAAACTGTTTTTT.

V usage is TRBV11-3 and J usage is TRBJ2-5, with D possibly TRBD2 on 6 matching bases. Per germline, CDR1 SGHNT and CDR2 YENEEA. Deletions cut 6 bases from V and 1 base from J, with 12 bases between. The CDR3 has 14 amino acids. Here the CDR3 DNA reads TGTGCCAGCAGTATGGGCGGGGCCCAAGAGACCCAGTACTTC. Translating it yields CASSMGGAQETQYF.

This clonotype turned up a few times. The chain links TRBV6-5 to TRBJ2-1; 8 bases are shared with TRBD2. After removal of 8 bases from V and 4 bases from J, the junction contained 4 bases not matched to a gene. Germline V gene sequence: CDR1 MNHEY, CDR2 SVGAGI. This CDR3 has 13 residues. CDR3 in amino acids: CASHSGGYNEQFF. The DNA of the CDR3 is TGTGCCAGCCACAGCGGGGGATACAATGAGCAGTTCTTC.

In DNA, the CDR3 is TGTGCCAGCAGTTACCAACAAGGGCTTCGGGAGCAGTTCTTC. Amino acid sequence: CASSYQQGLREQFF. The V gene is TRBV6-6, the J gene TRBJ2-1, with no clear D. Per germline, CDR1 MNHNY and CDR2 SVGAGI (reference sequence). The CDR3 sequence is 14 residues long. Trimming shortened V by 2 bases and J by 10 bases, and 15 bases separated the two germline ends.